This is a list of T cell receptor beta chains from one sample in a study of beta chain features in type 1 diabetes. TCRdb keeps only in-frame clones here, not all; method: immunoSEQ multiplex PCR. The data contain around 70,000 clones, about 50% of them seen just once; the ten biggest clones take up 0.65% to 0.85%. The sample was central memory CD4+ T cells from blood. The receptors were sampled from a man aged 25 to 45 with type 1 diabetes. CDR3s include the opening cysteine and the closing phenylalanine or tryptophan. Fields, in order: J gene, clone size, V gene, D gene, CDR3 protein, CDR3 DNA. The D gene is left open where the match is weak. Where a row states a size, it is once, few, many or the class of an expanded clone; other rows omit it.

J gene: TRBJ2-7; clone size: -; V gene: TRBV25-1; D gene: -; CDR3 protein: CASSEGQLSYEQYF; CDR3 DNA: TGTGCCAGCAGTGAAGGACAGCTCTCCTACGAGCAGTACTTC
J gene: TRBJ2-7; clone size: -; V gene: TRBV5-4; D gene: TRBD1; CDR3 protein: CASSFATGTASYEQYF; CDR3 DNA: TGTGCCAGCAGCTTCGCGACCGGGACAGCATCCTACGAGCAGTACTTC
J gene: TRBJ2-5; clone size: -; V gene: TRBV5-1; D gene: TRBD1; CDR3 protein: CASSTRTGVKETQYF; CDR3 DNA: TGCGCCAGCAGCACCAGGACAGGGGTTAAGGAGACCCAGTACTTC
J gene: TRBJ2-2; clone size: once; V gene: TRBV6-1; D gene: -; CDR3 protein: CASSVAGNGELFF; CDR3 DNA: TGTGCCAGCAGTGTCGCAGGGAACGGGGAGCTGTTTTTT
J gene: TRBJ1-1; clone size: -; V gene: TRBV5-4; D gene: TRBD1; CDR3 protein: CASSANRGEVSEAFF; CDR3 DNA: TGTGCCAGCAGCGCCAACAGGGGGGAGGTGTCTGAAGCTTTCTTT
J gene: TRBJ2-5; clone size: -; V gene: TRBV2; D gene: -; CDR3 protein: CASREGLPGTQYF; CDR3 DNA: TGTGCCAGCAGGGAGGGACTCCCTGGGACCCAGTACTTC
J gene: TRBJ1-4; clone size: -; V gene: TRBV6-6; D gene: -; CDR3 protein: CASSYGGTSLGKLFF; CDR3 DNA: TGTGCCAGCAGCTACGGGGGGACTAGTCTAGGAAAACTGTTTTTT
J gene: TRBJ1-4; clone size: -; V gene: TRBV2; D gene: -; CDR3 protein: CASSDKRQESNEKLFF; CDR3 DNA: TGTGCCAGCAGTGATAAGCGACAGGAGAGTAATGAAAAACTGTTTTTT
J gene: TRBJ2-5; clone size: -; V gene: TRBV5-6; D gene: TRBD1; CDR3 protein: CASNLRGTEQETQYF; CDR3 DNA: TGTGCCAGCAACTTGAGGGGGACAGAGCAAGAGACCCAGTACTTC
J gene: TRBJ1-1; clone size: few; V gene: TRBV30; D gene: TRBD1; CDR3 protein: CATPREGAAMNTEAFF; CDR3 DNA: TGTGCCACCCCGCGAGAGGGGGCGGCGATGAACACTGAAGCTTTCTTT
J gene: TRBJ2-1; clone size: -; V gene: TRBV5-4; D gene: -; CDR3 protein: CASSLVRTQYNEQFF; CDR3 DNA: TGTGCCAGCAGCTTGGTTCGGACACAATACAATGAGCAGTTCTTC
J gene: TRBJ1-1; clone size: few; V gene: TRBV18; D gene: TRBD1; CDR3 protein: CASSADRGTDEAFF; CDR3 DNA: TGTGCCAGCTCAGCGGACAGGGGGACTGATGAAGCTTTCTTT
J gene: TRBJ1-4; clone size: -; V gene: TRBV10-3; D gene: -; CDR3 protein: CAIGPPTNEKLFF; CDR3 DNA: TGTGCCATCGGGCCCCCAACTAATGAAAAACTGTTTTTT
J gene: TRBJ2-7; clone size: -; V gene: TRBV11-2; D gene: -; CDR3 protein: CASSIHRDFSYEQYF; CDR3 DNA: TGTGCCAGCAGCATACACCGGGACTTCTCCTACGAGCAGTACTTC
J gene: TRBJ1-3; clone size: few; V gene: TRBV29-1; D gene: -; CDR3 protein: CSVEQGGNTIYF; CDR3 DNA: TGCAGCGTTGAACAGGGTGGAAACACCATATATTTT
J gene: TRBJ1-1; clone size: few; V gene: TRBV19; D gene: -; CDR3 protein: CATAQGGLNTEAFF; CDR3 DNA: TGTGCCACCGCCCAAGGGGGTTTGAACACTGAAGCTTTCTTT
J gene: TRBJ1-6; clone size: -; V gene: TRBV28; D gene: -; CDR3 protein: CASILGPYNSPLHF; CDR3 DNA: TGTGCCAGCATCCTGGGGCCATATAATTCACCCCTCCACTTT
J gene: TRBJ2-3; clone size: -; V gene: TRBV5-1; D gene: TRBD2; CDR3 protein: CASSWGGDQRADTQYF; CDR3 DNA: TGCGCCAGCAGCTGGGGGGGGGACCAGCGAGCAGATACGCAGTATTTT
J gene: TRBJ1-2; clone size: -; V gene: TRBV6-1; D gene: -; CDR3 protein: CASSEAGGDGYTF; CDR3 DNA: TGTGCCAGCAGTGAAGCAGGGGGGGATGGCTACACCTTC
J gene: TRBJ2-1; clone size: -; V gene: TRBV10-3; D gene: -; CDR3 protein: CAISEFQGNEQFF; CDR3 DNA: TGTGCCATCAGTGAGTTCCAGGGTAATGAGCAGTTCTTC
J gene: TRBJ1-1; clone size: few; V gene: TRBV12-5; D gene: -; CDR3 protein: CASGPGRQGIRRIDTEAFF; CDR3 DNA: TGTGCTAGTGGTCCGGGCAGGCAGGGGATCCGCCGAATCGACACTGAAGCTTTCTTT
J gene: TRBJ2-1; clone size: -; V gene: TRBV15; D gene: TRBD2; CDR3 protein: CATSASGSYNEQFF; CDR3 DNA: TGTGCCACCAGCGCGAGCGGGAGTTACAATGAGCAGTTCTTC
J gene: TRBJ1-5; clone size: -; V gene: TRBV27; D gene: -; CDR3 protein: CASSPGYDQPQHF; CDR3 DNA: TGTGCCAGCAGTCCAGGGTATGATCAGCCCCAGCATTTT
J gene: TRBJ2-3; clone size: once; V gene: TRBV6-1; D gene: -; CDR3 protein: CASSAWTAASTDTQYF; CDR3 DNA: TGTGCCAGCAGTGCCTGGACAGCAGCTAGCACAGATACGCAGTATTTT
J gene: TRBJ1-5; clone size: few; V gene: TRBV10-3; D gene: TRBD1; CDR3 protein: CATTEGQGGNQPQHF; CDR3 DNA: TGTGCCACCACAGAGGGACAGGGGGGCAATCAGCCCCAGCATTTT
J gene: TRBJ2-7; clone size: -; V gene: TRBV18; D gene: -; CDR3 protein: CASSPPGRAHEQYF; CDR3 DNA: TGTGCCAGCTCACCACCGGGCAGGGCCCACGAGCAGTACTTC
J gene: TRBJ1-5; clone size: -; V gene: TRBV28; D gene: -; CDR3 protein: CASRLPGFQPQHF; CDR3 DNA: TGTGCCAGCAGGCTACCGGGGTTTCAGCCCCAGCATTTT
J gene: TRBJ1-5; clone size: -; V gene: TRBV6-6; D gene: -; CDR3 protein: CASRFGSNQPQHF; CDR3 DNA: TGTGCCAGCAGATTCGGTAGCAATCAGCCCCAGCATTTT
J gene: TRBJ2-1; clone size: -; V gene: TRBV29-1; D gene: TRBD2; CDR3 protein: CSVDTSGRADEQFF; CDR3 DNA: TGCAGCGTTGACACTAGCGGGAGGGCGGATGAGCAGTTCTTC